This is a list of T cell receptor beta chains from one sample in a study of CD8 T cells in ankylosing spondylitis. TCRdb independently ran MiXCR on the 5' RACE reads; one entry per CDR3 protein. The table lists about 130,000 distinct CDR3 sequences, approximately 7.4% of them singletons. The sequenced sample was blood, either unsorted or a sorted T cell fraction (not recorded which). These receptors were taken from a female donor with ankylosing spondylitis or in good health (not recorded which). Both conserved end residues are part of each CDR3. The D gene is left open where the match is weak. Part of the rows lack a size; the others show once, few, many or a class for expanded clones.

abundance,v_gene,d_gene,j_gene,CDR3aa,CDR3nt
many,TRBV5-1,.,TRBJ1-5,CASSSGTSNQPQHF,TGCGCCAGCAGCTCCGGGACTAGCAATCAGCCCCAGCATTTT
many,TRBV6-6,.,TRBJ1-4,CASADRTNEKLFF,TGTGCCAGCGCCGACAGAACTAATGAAAAACTGTTTTTT
many,TRBV7-9,TRBD1,TRBJ1-1,CASSWGTGEPEAFF,TGTGCCAGCAGCTGGGGGACAGGCGAGCCTGAAGCTTTCTTT
many,TRBV7-2,.,TRBJ1-4,CASSLAKGGANEKLFF,TGTGCCAGCAGCTTAGCGAAGGGGGGCGCTAATGAAAAACTGTTTTTT
many,TRBV2,.,TRBJ1-6,CASSMGTYNSPLHF,TGTGCCAGCTCCATGGGCACCTATAATTCACCCCTCCACTTT
many,TRBV12-3/TRBV12-4,.,TRBJ1-1,CASRPGTDYTEAFF,TGTGCCAGCAGACCGGGAACGGATTACACTGAAGCTTTCTTT
many,TRBV5-1,.,TRBJ2-1,CASSLGWGGEQFF,TGCGCCAGCAGCTTGGGTTGGGGCGGTGAGCAGTTCTTC
many,TRBV4-1,.,TRBJ1-4,CASSPLDNEKLFF,TGCGCCAGCAGCCCCCTAGACAATGAAAAACTGTTTTTT
.,TRBV9,TRBD2,TRBJ2-3,CASSLWEGKRTDTQYF,TGTGCCAGCAGCCTCTGGGAGGGGAAGCGGACAGATACGCAGTATTTT
many,TRBV29-1,.,TRBJ1-5,CSVQIGGLDQPQHF,TGCAGCGTTCAAATAGGGGGGCTCGATCAGCCCCAGCATTTT
few,TRBV11-1,TRBD1,TRBJ1-2,CASSLASPGQGFGYGYTF,TGTGCCAGCAGCTTAGCCAGTCCGGGACAGGGGTTCGGTTATGGCTACACCTTC
.,TRBV5-1,TRBD2,TRBJ2-3,CASSSSGLLTDTQYF,TGCGCCAGCAGCTCTAGCGGTCTCCTCACAGATACGCAGTATTTT
many,TRBV12-3/TRBV12-4,TRBD1,TRBJ2-7,CASSSAGTANF,TGTGCCAGCAGTTCAGCCGGGACAGCCAACTTC
many,TRBV12-3/TRBV12-4,.,TRBJ1-5,CASSFSDQPQHF,TGTGCCAGCAGTTTTTCAGACCAGCCCCAGCATTTT
many,TRBV4-2,.,TRBJ2-5,CASSQLGLTQETQYF,TGTGCCAGCAGCCAACTTGGACTAACCCAAGAGACCCAGTACTTC
many,TRBV6-6,.,TRBJ2-2,CASGGAPTGELFF,TGTGCCAGCGGGGGGGCCCCCACCGGGGAGCTGTTTTTT
many,TRBV6-2/TRBV6-3,TRBD1,TRBJ2-1,CASSIGQGSGEQFF,TGTGCCAGCAGCATAGGACAGGGATCCGGTGAGCAGTTCTTC